This paragraph covers one T cell receptor (beta chain) sequence. The sample comes from a study of CD8+CD57+ T cells in acquired aplastic anemia. Sequencing involved patients with CD8+CD57+ cell expansion previously shown by flow cytometry. According to the study, genomic DNA was the template for TCR beta VDJ and CDR3 profiling. TCRdb re-analysed the reads in MiXCR, keeping a single row per CDR3 protein. The sample contains a few hundred thousand distinct CDR3 sequences, approximately 82% of which appear only once. CDR1 and CDR2 (germline): SGHVS, FQNEAQ. This CDR3 is built from 13 residues. V dropped 8 bases and J dropped 14 bases, with 23 bases sitting between them.

The source material was sorted CD4+, CD8+, or CD8+CD57+ T cells (not recorded which) from PBMCs. The clonotype originates from a human donor with aplastic anemia. V usage is TRBV7-8 and J usage is TRBJ2-3, with D possibly being TRBD2 (5 bases). The CDR3 protein is CASGYAGRPKTYF. In DNA, the CDR3 is TGTGCCAGCGGCTACGCGGGCAGACCTAAGACGTATTTT.